A selection of T cell receptor beta chains follows, all from one sample in a study of T cell responses to AZD1222 COVID-19 vaccine. Using immunoSEQ multiplex PCR, the repertoire was profiled, and TCRdb retains in-frame clones only, with some absent. The sample holds fewer than 150,000 clones, more than 85% seen once. Sequencing used peripheral blood, obtained on day 0 of AZD1222 vaccination. These receptors originate from an adult in good health. Each CDR3 is given with its conserved first and last residue. Each record gives: CDR3 protein, CDR3 DNA, D gene, clone size, J gene, V gene. A D gene is named only where the DNA matches it firmly. Clone size appears in some rows only: once, few, many, or a class for an expanded clone.

CDR3 protein: CASSPSTGYEQYF
CDR3 DNA: TGTGCCAGCTCACCAAGCACAGGCTACGAGCAGTACTTC
D gene: NA
clone size: NA
J gene: TRBJ2-7
V gene: TRBV18

CDR3 protein: CASSLGAGTYNEQFF
CDR3 DNA: TGTGCCAGCAGCTTAGGCGCGGGGACCTACAATGAGCAGTTCTTC
D gene: NA
clone size: NA
J gene: TRBJ2-1
V gene: TRBV11-3

CDR3 protein: CASSLRIGFRADTQYF
CDR3 DNA: TGTGCCAGCAGCTTGAGGATTGGCTTTAGAGCAGATACGCAGTATTTT
D gene: NA
clone size: NA
J gene: TRBJ2-3
V gene: TRBV7-8

CDR3 protein: CASSIDLRSGGKLFF
CDR3 DNA: TGTGCCAGTAGTATAGATCTACGATCCGGGGGAAAACTGTTTTTT
D gene: NA
clone size: NA
J gene: TRBJ1-4
V gene: TRBV19

CDR3 protein: CASSLRTSGVNEQFF
CDR3 DNA: TGTGCCAGCAGCCTAAGGACTAGCGGGGTGAATGAGCAGTTCTTC
D gene: TRBD2
clone size: NA
J gene: TRBJ2-1
V gene: TRBV3-1/TRBV3-2

CDR3 protein: CASSQNDGQGGDGYTF
CDR3 DNA: TGCGCCAGCAGCCAAAACGACGGACAGGGGGGGGATGGCTACACCTTC
D gene: TRBD1
clone size: few
J gene: TRBJ1-2
V gene: TRBV4-1

CDR3 protein: CASSIIAGGNEQFF
CDR3 DNA: TGTGCCAGTAGTATCATAGCCGGGGGGAATGAGCAGTTCTTC
D gene: TRBD2
clone size: NA
J gene: TRBJ2-1
V gene: TRBV19

CDR3 protein: CASGGVWDSYNEQFF
CDR3 DNA: TGTGCCAGCGGGGGGGTTTGGGACAGCTACAATGAGCAGTTCTTC
D gene: NA
clone size: NA
J gene: TRBJ2-1
V gene: TRBV2

CDR3 protein: CAWSPETSGVLHF
CDR3 DNA: TGTGCCTGGAGTCCGGAAACCTCAGGGGTCTTGCACTTC
D gene: NA
clone size: NA
J gene: TRBJ2-4
V gene: TRBV30

CDR3 protein: CASSLKRAGGSYNSPLHF
CDR3 DNA: TGCGCCAGCAGCTTGAAAAGAGCGGGGGGCTCCTATAATTCACCCCTCCACTTT
D gene: NA
clone size: NA
J gene: TRBJ1-6
V gene: TRBV5-1

CDR3 protein: CASSETRSSGANVLTF
CDR3 DNA: TGTGCCAGCAGTGAAACTAGGAGCTCTGGGGCCAACGTCCTGACTTTC
D gene: NA
clone size: NA
J gene: TRBJ2-6
V gene: TRBV2

CDR3 protein: CASSYSRELRTDTQYF
CDR3 DNA: TGTGCCAGCAGTTACTCCAGGGAGCTTAGAACAGATACGCAGTATTTT
D gene: NA
clone size: once
J gene: TRBJ2-3
V gene: TRBV6-2/TRBV6-3

CDR3 protein: CASSGTGGAGQPQHF
CDR3 DNA: TGTGCCAGCAGCGGGACAGGGGGCGCAGGGCAGCCCCAGCATTTT
D gene: TRBD1
clone size: NA
J gene: TRBJ1-5
V gene: TRBV2

CDR3 protein: CASSVEGNTGELFF
CDR3 DNA: TGTGCCAGCAGCGTAGAGGGGAACACCGGGGAGCTGTTTTTT
D gene: NA
clone size: NA
J gene: TRBJ2-2
V gene: TRBV9

CDR3 protein: CASSPGRASGATNTGELFF
CDR3 DNA: TGTGCCAGCAGCCCAGGTAGGGCTAGCGGGGCGACGAACACCGGGGAGCTGTTTTTT
D gene: TRBD2
clone size: NA
J gene: TRBJ2-2
V gene: TRBV7-9

CDR3 protein: CASSQDRGGNTIYF
CDR3 DNA: TGTGCCAGCAGCCAAGACAGGGGTGGAAACACCATATATTTT
D gene: NA
clone size: NA
J gene: TRBJ1-3
V gene: TRBV3-1/TRBV3-2

CDR3 protein: CASSFAGGGLNEQFF
CDR3 DNA: TGTGCCAGCAGCTTCGCCGGGGGGGGATTAAATGAGCAGTTCTTC
D gene: TRBD2
clone size: NA
J gene: TRBJ2-1
V gene: TRBV11-3

CDR3 protein: CASSERGTPIYEQYF
CDR3 DNA: TGTGCCAGCAGTGAACGGGGGACACCCATCTACGAGCAGTACTTC
D gene: NA
clone size: NA
J gene: TRBJ2-7
V gene: TRBV6-1

CDR3 protein: CAISRELGNEKLFF
CDR3 DNA: TGTGCCATCAGTCGGGAACTAGGTAATGAAAAACTGTTTTTT
D gene: NA
clone size: NA
J gene: TRBJ1-4
V gene: TRBV10-3

CDR3 protein: CASSSTQGANEQYF
CDR3 DNA: TGTGCCAGCAGCTCTACTCAGGGGGCGAACGAGCAGTACTTC
D gene: TRBD1
clone size: NA
J gene: TRBJ2-7
V gene: TRBV7-2

CDR3 protein: CASGAVLDNSPLHF
CDR3 DNA: TGTGCCAGCGGGGCTGTCTTAGATAATTCACCCCTCCACTTT
D gene: NA
clone size: NA
J gene: TRBJ1-6
V gene: TRBV9

CDR3 protein: CATTPGPGTEAFF
CDR3 DNA: TGTGCCACCACGCCGGGACCCGGGACTGAAGCTTTCTTT
D gene: NA
clone size: once
J gene: TRBJ1-1
V gene: TRBV7-9

CDR3 protein: CATSRVRSGDTEAFF
CDR3 DNA: TGTGCCACCAGCAGAGTGAGGTCGGGCGACACTGAAGCTTTCTTT
D gene: NA
clone size: NA
J gene: TRBJ1-1
V gene: TRBV15

CDR3 protein: CATSRGEGNAGYGYTF
CDR3 DNA: TGTGCCACCAGCAGAGGGGAGGGGAACGCTGGCTATGGCTACACCTTC
D gene: NA
clone size: NA
J gene: TRBJ1-2
V gene: TRBV15

CDR3 protein: CASSPEGHQPQHF
CDR3 DNA: TGTGCCAGCTCACCCGAAGGCCATCAGCCCCAGCATTTT
D gene: NA
clone size: once
J gene: TRBJ1-5
V gene: TRBV18

CDR3 protein: CASTAPGRNTEAFF
CDR3 DNA: TGTGCCAGTACCGCTCCCGGGAGGAACACTGAAGCTTTCTTT
D gene: NA
clone size: NA
J gene: TRBJ1-1
V gene: TRBV19

CDR3 protein: CASSSGTGYGNTIYF
CDR3 DNA: TGTGCCAGCAGCTCCGGGACAGGGTACGGAAACACCATATATTTT
D gene: TRBD1
clone size: NA
J gene: TRBJ1-3
V gene: TRBV7-9

CDR3 protein: CASSYRTSGSTHEQFF
CDR3 DNA: TGCGCCAGCAGTTATCGGACTAGCGGGTCGACCCATGAGCAGTTCTTC
D gene: TRBD2
clone size: NA
J gene: TRBJ2-1
V gene: TRBV4-1

CDR3 protein: CASSTTGAGVYEQYF
CDR3 DNA: TGTGCCAGCTCTACGACAGGGGCGGGAGTTTACGAGCAGTACTTC
D gene: NA
clone size: NA
J gene: TRBJ2-7
V gene: TRBV18

CDR3 protein: CASSPQGGANTEAFF
CDR3 DNA: TGCGCCAGCAGCCCCCAGGGGGGGGCGAACACTGAAGCTTTCTTT
D gene: TRBD1
clone size: NA
J gene: TRBJ1-1
V gene: TRBV4-1

CDR3 protein: CASSNVGRTYEQYF
CDR3 DNA: TGTGCCAGCAGCAACGTGGGACGGACCTACGAGCAGTACTTC
D gene: NA
clone size: NA
J gene: TRBJ2-7
V gene: TRBV7-9

CDR3 protein: CASSTPGGIQYF
CDR3 DNA: TGTGCCAGTAGTACACCCGGGGGCATTCAGTACTTC
D gene: NA
clone size: NA
J gene: TRBJ2-4
V gene: TRBV19

CDR3 protein: CASSVAPTSAETQYF
CDR3 DNA: TGTGCCAGCAGCGTAGCCCCGACTAGTGCTGAGACCCAGTACTTC
D gene: NA
clone size: once
J gene: TRBJ2-5
V gene: TRBV9

CDR3 protein: CAIDRDPRETQYF
CDR3 DNA: TGTGCCATTGACCGGGACCCTCGAGAGACCCAGTACTTC
D gene: NA
clone size: NA
J gene: TRBJ2-5
V gene: TRBV6-5

CDR3 protein: CASSLTSGNTGELFF
CDR3 DNA: TGCGCCAGCAGCTTGACTAGCGGGAACACCGGGGAGCTGTTTTTT
D gene: TRBD2
clone size: NA
J gene: TRBJ2-2
V gene: TRBV5-1

CDR3 protein: CASSVGGANTEAFF
CDR3 DNA: TGTGCCAGCAGCGTAGGAGGGGCCAACACTGAAGCTTTCTTT
D gene: NA
clone size: once
J gene: TRBJ1-1
V gene: TRBV9

CDR3 protein: CASSDRVDQPQHF
CDR3 DNA: TGTGCCAGCTCCGACAGGGTGGATCAGCCCCAGCATTTT
D gene: TRBD1
clone size: once
J gene: TRBJ1-5
V gene: TRBV10-3

CDR3 protein: CASRGGADPSSYEQYF
CDR3 DNA: TGTGCCAGCAGGGGGGGGGCAGATCCTTCATCCTACGAGCAGTACTTC
D gene: NA
clone size: NA
J gene: TRBJ2-7
V gene: TRBV5-4

CDR3 protein: CASSFESEKLFF
CDR3 DNA: TGTGCCAGCAGCTTTGAGTCTGAAAAACTGTTTTTT
D gene: NA
clone size: NA
J gene: TRBJ1-4
V gene: TRBV7-9

CDR3 protein: CASSQDPPGLAGRRTPNEQFF
CDR3 DNA: TGTGCCAGCAGCCAAGATCCCCCGGGACTAGCGGGGCGCCGCACCCCCAATGAGCAGTTCTTC
D gene: TRBD2
clone size: NA
J gene: TRBJ2-1
V gene: TRBV4-2